The T cell receptor beta chain described here comes from a study of T cells in narcolepsy. As for the study in general: Enrolled donors included narcolepsy type 1 or type 2 patients and healthy controls.

General observations from the study: Autoreactive HCRT-specific and TRIB2-specific clonotypes were marked in same-patient CSF-versus-blood CD4+ comparisons. No autoreactive T cell clone sequences appeared in some memory CD4+ repertoires. Reportedly, autoreactive clonotypes were serially detected in patients' blood but not controls'.

Some clones are missing from TCRdb's copy, which holds only in-frame ones; the method was immunoSEQ multiplex PCR. Of about 35,000 clones listed, roughly 80% are singletons. The CDR3 covers 13 residues. The V end was cut by 0 bases, the J end by 6 bases, with 9 bases between. CDR1 is LNHNV, CDR2 YYDKDF, per germline (reference sequence). In regard to this clone: The antigen remains unidentified.

The clonotype originates from a human donor in good health. The sample comprised memory (CD45RA-) CD4+ T cells from blood. The chain employs TRBV15 and TRBJ2-7; D might be TRBD1 (6 bases). CDR3 loop: CATSRDRGFEQYF. CDR3 coding DNA: TGTGCCACCAGCAGAGATAGGGGGTTCGAGCAGTACTTC. Using reference TRBV15 and TRBJ2-7 for the parts outside the CDR3, the full variable domain is DAMVIQNPRYQVTQFGKPVTLSCSQTLNHNVMYWYQQKSSQAPKLLFHYYDKDFNNEADTPDNFQSRRPNTSFCFLDIRSPGLGDTAMYLCATSRDRGFEQYFGPGTRLTVT.